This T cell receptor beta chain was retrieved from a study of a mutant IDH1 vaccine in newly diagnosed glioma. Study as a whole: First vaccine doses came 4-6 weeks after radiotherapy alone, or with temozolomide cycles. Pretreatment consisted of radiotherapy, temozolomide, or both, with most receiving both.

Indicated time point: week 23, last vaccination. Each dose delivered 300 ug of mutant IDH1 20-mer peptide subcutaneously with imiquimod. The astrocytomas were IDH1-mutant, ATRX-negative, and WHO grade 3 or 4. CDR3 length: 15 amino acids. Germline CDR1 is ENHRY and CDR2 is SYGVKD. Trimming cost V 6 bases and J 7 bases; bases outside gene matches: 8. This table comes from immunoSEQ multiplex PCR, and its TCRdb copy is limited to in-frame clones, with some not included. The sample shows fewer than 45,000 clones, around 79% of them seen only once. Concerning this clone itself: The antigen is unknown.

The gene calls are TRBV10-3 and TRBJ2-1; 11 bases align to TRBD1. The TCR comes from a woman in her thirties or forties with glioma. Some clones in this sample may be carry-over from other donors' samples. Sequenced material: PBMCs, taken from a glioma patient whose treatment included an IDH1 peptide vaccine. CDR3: CAIRVPRDRGNEQFF. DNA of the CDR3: TGTGCCATCAGGGTCCCCCGGGACAGGGGGAATGAGCAGTTCTTC.